This T cell receptor beta chain was sequenced in a study of T cell clonality in common variable immunodeficiency. Study-level points and caveats: Authors noted CVID clonality's cause needs subpopulation repertoire sequencing.

Germline-derived CDR1 and CDR2 are SGHNT and YENEEA. The CDR3 is 14 residues long. Trimming cost V 1 base and J 4 bases; bases outside gene matches: 3. The method was immunoSEQ multiplex PCR; TCRdb's version includes in-frame clones alone and lacks a portion of them. The data list about 32,000 clones, none observed once; 4% to 5% falls to the top ten. This clone showed up many times. The antigen is unknown. The CDR3 end lies 3 residues beyond the end of the read and is filled in from the germline J gene. The V and J genes are TRBV11-3 and TRBJ1-1, with TRBD1 matching 7 bases. The sequencing input was peripheral blood mononuclear cells. The TCR originated in a person aged 18 to 70 in good health. The sequenced part of the CDR3 DNA is TGTGCCAGCAGCTTAGGGGGGACAGTCACTGAA. This encodes CASSLGGTVTE. The entire CDR3 protein reads CASSLGGTVTEAFF.